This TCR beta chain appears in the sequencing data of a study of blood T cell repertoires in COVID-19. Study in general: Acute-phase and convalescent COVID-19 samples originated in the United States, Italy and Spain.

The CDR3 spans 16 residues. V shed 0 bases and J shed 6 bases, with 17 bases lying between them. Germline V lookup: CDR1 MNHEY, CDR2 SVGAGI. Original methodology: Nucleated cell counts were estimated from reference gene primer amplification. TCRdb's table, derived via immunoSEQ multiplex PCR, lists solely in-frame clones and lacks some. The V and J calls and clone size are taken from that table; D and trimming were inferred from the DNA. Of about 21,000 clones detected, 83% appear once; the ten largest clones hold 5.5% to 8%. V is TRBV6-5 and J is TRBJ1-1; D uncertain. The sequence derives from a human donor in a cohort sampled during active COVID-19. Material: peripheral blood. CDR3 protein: CASSYSTSTKTSEAFF. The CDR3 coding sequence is TGTGCCAGCAGTTACTCGACATCGACAAAAACCTCTGAAGCTTTCTTT.